This T cell receptor (beta chain) was identified in a study of post-analysis software for immune sequencing data. Study as a whole: Several disease courses (relapsing-remitting, secondary progressive and progressive-relapsing) of multiple sclerosis were included. Study findings and constraints: Controls had significantly higher normalized Chao1 diversity than multiple sclerosis patients.

Unique molecular identifiers were carried by the TCR beta cDNA libraries. Each batch of roughly 1 to 11 million T cells produced 500,000 to 550,000 cDNA molecules. TCRdb reprocessed the PCR reads via MiXCR and lists one record per CDR3 protein. The table shows about 770,000 distinct CDR3 sequences, with around 45% occurring only once. About this clonotype: The target antigen is unknown.

This TCR came from a girl aged 10-17 years with multiple sclerosis. The sample comprised blood.

The CDR3 is CASSPTQTSIYNEQYF. In DNA, the CDR3 is TGTGCCAGCAGCCCAACCCAGACTAGTATCTACAATGAGCAGTACTTC. The chain uses TRBV3-1 and TRBJ2-4; D might be TRBD2 (6 bases). The V gene's germline CDR1 is LGHDT and CDR2 YNNKEL (reference sequence). Trimming cost V 4 bases and J 13 bases, with 26 bases left between them. The CDR3 length is 16 residues.